A single sample is the source of the 2 T cell receptor beta chains below, sequenced in a study of blood T cell repertoires in COVID-19. Generated by immunoSEQ multiplex PCR, the TCRdb table keeps only in-frame clones and is missing some. This table holds approximately 120,000 clones, around 88% found once. The sequenced sample consisted of peripheral blood. These receptor sequences come from a human donor in a cohort sampled during active COVID-19.

The chain joins TRBV13 to TRBJ2-3; 7 bases are shared with TRBD2. J gave up 0 bases and V 5 bases, and 8 bases lay outside the gene matches. From germline, CDR1 is PRHDT and CDR2 FYEKMQ (reference sequence). This CDR3 region has 16 residues. Here the CDR3 DNA reads TGTGCCAGCAGCGGCGACCCGGGACTAAGCACAGATACGCAGTATTTT. Its protein product is CASSGDPGLSTDTQYF.

This rearrangement joins TRBV2 to TRBJ1-1; D gene ambiguous. Germline V gene sequence: CDR1 SNHLY, CDR2 FYNNEI. The CDR3 is 13 residues long. The V gene lost 2 bases and the J gene lost 6 bases, with 10 bases spanning the gap. In DNA, the CDR3 is TGTGCCAGCAGTGAATGGCCCGGGGCTGAAGCTTTCTTT. Translating it yields CASSEWPGAEAFF.